This TCR beta chain was retrieved from a study of blood T cell repertoires in COVID-19. Overall study: COVID-19 samples from acute and convalescent phases originated in the United States, Italy and Spain.

From germline, CDR1 is SGHVS and CDR2 FQNEAQ. Trimming removed 8 bases at V and 3 bases at J, with 17 bases between. The CDR3 covers 15 residues. The table came from immunoSEQ multiplex PCR; TCRdb's copy has only in-frame clones and leaves some out. The sample gives 300,000 to 450,000 clones, 88% of which show up once; about 1.1% is in the top ten. Grouping used clinical history reported by participants in a survey and questionnaire. Two negative PCRs, clearance, or symptom resolution characterized the recovered Cohort 3 donors. Sequencing was carried out using PBMCs or T cells enriched from blood (not recorded which). This receptor was taken from a woman younger than 30 who had recovered from COVID-19. V usage is TRBV7-8 and J usage is TRBJ1-5, with a weak D call TRBD1 (6 bases). CDR3 loop: CASCSGHTDNQPQHF. Here the CDR3 DNA reads TGTGCCAGCTGCTCGGGACATACGGACAATCAGCCCCAGCATTTT.